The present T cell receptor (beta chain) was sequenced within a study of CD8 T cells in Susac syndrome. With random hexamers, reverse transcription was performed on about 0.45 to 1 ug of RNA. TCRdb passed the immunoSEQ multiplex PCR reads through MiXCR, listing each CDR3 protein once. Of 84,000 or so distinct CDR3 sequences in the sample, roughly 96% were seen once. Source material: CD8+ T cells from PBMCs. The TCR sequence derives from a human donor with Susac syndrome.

The CDR3 DNA reads as TGTGCCACCAGCGCTTCTATGGATACGCAGTATTTT. Its translation is CATSASMDTQYF. V usage is TRBV15 and J usage is TRBJ2-3; D is ambiguous. CDR1 LNHNV and CDR2 YYDKDF come from the germline V gene (reference sequence). Trimming removed 5 bases from V and 6 bases from J, with 9 bases in between. The CDR3 contains 12 residues. The variable domain in full, with the rest retrieved from reference TRBV15 and TRBJ2-3, is DAMVIQNPRYQVTQFGKPVTLSCSQTLNHNVMYWYQQKSSQAPKLLFHYYDKDFNNEADTPDNFQSRRPNTSFCFLDIRSPGLGDTAMYLCATSASMDTQYFGPGTRLTVL.